The present TCR beta chain was sequenced within a study of breast tumors, draining lymph nodes, adjacent tissues. Overall study findings and caveats: Most tumor T cells seemingly derive from lymph node, then expand in tumor. The lymph node origin of tumor T cells was framed as consistent with a hypothesis, not demonstrated.

TCRdb itself ran the multiplex PCR reads through MiXCR, one entry per CDR3 protein. The data show about 170,000 distinct CDR3 sequences, more than 25% seen once. This clonotype was seen many times. Its specificity is not known. CDR1 and CDR2 (germline): ENHRY, SYGVKD. The V gene lost 0 bases and the J gene lost 4 bases, with 7 bases spanning the gap. The CDR3 consists of 13 residues. Axillary draining lymph nodes of breast cancer patients supplied the node samples. Input material: axillary lymph node tissue. V is TRBV10-3 and J is TRBJ2-7, with no clear D. The receptor was derived from a female donor with breast cancer. Some clones in this sample may be carry-over from other donors' samples. This chain's CDR3 is CAISESIVYEQYF. The CDR3 DNA reads TGTGCCATCAGTGAGTCGATTGTTTACGAGCAGTACTTC.